The 10 T cell receptor beta chains below were found in one sample sequenced in a study of cytomegalovirus exposure and HLA in healthy donors listed by TCRdb under 2017. Library preparation employed the immunoSEQ multiplex PCR assay. The clones in this table, taken by TCRdb from immuneACCESS, are in-frame only. Not every clone is retained; where verified, under half of the shortfall comes from an unresolved V gene, and the cause of the rest is unknown. The sample table contains about 180,000 clones; only one count was recorded for around 86% of them. The top ten constitute 2.7% of the sample. The source material was PBMCs. The receptors originated from a man younger than 35 in good health and CMV-seropositive.

The chain is built from TRBV7-2 and TRBJ2-5, with TRBD2 identical over 15 bases. CDR3 length equals 16 residues. The germline CDR1 and CDR2 sequences are SGHTA and FQGNSA. V dropped 4 bases and J dropped 13; count of bases not matched to a gene: 13. CDR3 DNA: TGTGCCAGCAGCTCAACTACCGGACTAGCGGGGGGGCCTTGGTACTTC. Translated, it gives CASSSTTGLAGGPWYF.

The chain recombines TRBV10-1 with TRBJ1-1; tentative D call: TRBD1 (5 bases). Germline V gene lookup returns CDR1 WNHNN and CDR2 SYGVQD (reference sequence). The CDR3 spans 14 residues. The CDR3 nucleotides are TGCACCCCAGCGGGTGCCAGGGAGGTCACTGAAGCTTTCTTT. It is translated as CTPAGAREVTEAFF.

V and J are TRBV7-9 and TRBJ1-1; possible D gene TRBD1, 6 bases. There are 12 residues in the CDR3. V lost 3 bases, J lost 8 bases, and 10 bases lay in between. Germline loops: CDR1 SEHNR, CDR2 FQNEAQ (reference sequence). The CDR3 DNA reads as TGTGCCAGCAGCTTCGGACAGTCCGAAGCTTTCTTT. This codes for CASSFGQSEAFF.

The J gene is TRBJ2-6, the V gene TRBV7-3; 9 bases fit TRBD1. V shed 6 bases, J shed 3 bases, and the junction held 12 bases outside the gene matches. The V gene's germline CDR1 is SGHTA and CDR2 FQGTGA. The CDR3 contains 18 residues. The CDR3 bases are TGTGCCAGCAGAAGACCGGGACAGGGTGAAAGTGGGGCCAACGTCCTGACTTTC. The encoded protein is CASRRPGQGESGANVLTF.

The CDR3 coding sequence is TGCGCCAGCTCCCACCGGGACAGGGGGCGCAGTTGGGACACCGGGGAGCTGTTTTTT. Translating gives CASSHRDRGRSWDTGELFF. The rearrangement joins TRBV5-1 to TRBJ2-2, with 12 bases matching TRBD1. Germline V gene lookup returns CDR1 SGHRS and CDR2 YFSETQ. V lost 7 bases, J lost 3 bases, and 16 bases stayed unmatched. The CDR3 length is 19 residues.

The J gene is TRBJ2-7, the V gene TRBV28, with 8 bases identical to TRBD2. CDR1 is MDHEN and CDR2 is SYDVKM in the germline V gene. The J segment lost 3 bases and the V segment lost 5 bases, leaving 9 bases of the junction unmatched. The CDR3 contains 15 residues. CDR3 loop: CASSAVAGPLYEQYF. As DNA, the CDR3 is TGTGCCAGCAGTGCTGTAGCGGGACCCCTCTACGAGCAGTACTTC.

The chain has TRBV7-8 and TRBJ2-7, with 8 bases fitting TRBD1. The CDR3 covers 14 residues. V trimming: 4 bases; J trimming: 2 bases; junction bases outside the gene matches: 4. CDR1 and CDR2 from the germline V gene are SGHVS and FQNEAQ. The CDR3 DNA is TGTGCCAGCAGCTCAAAGGACAGGGCCTACGAGCAGTACTTC. Its protein is CASSSKDRAYEQYF.

The chain has TRBV6-1 and TRBJ2-4; no firm D call. V was shortened by 7 bases and J by 6 bases, with 13 bases between the two germline ends. Germline CDR1 and CDR2: MNHNS and SASEGT. The length of the CDR3 is 13 residues. The CDR3 loop is CASTPIETNIQYF. CDR3 sequence (DNA): TGTGCCAGCACTCCGATAGAAACAAACATTCAGTACTTC.

The chain recombines TRBV29-1 with TRBJ2-7; 9 bases match TRBD2. The V segment lost 6 bases and the J segment 2 bases; nucleotides outside the gene matches: 11. This CDR3 is 15 amino acids long. Germline loops: CDR1 SQVTM, CDR2 ANQGSEA. CDR3 bases: TGCAGCGTCGCAGCGGTTGCGGGGGGGACCTACGAGCAGTACTTC. This codes for CSVAAVAGGTYEQYF.

The chain carries TRBV6-5 and TRBJ2-7, with 8 bases identical to TRBD1. CDR1 and CDR2 (germline): MNHEY, SVGAGI. V gave up 7 bases and J gave up 2 bases; unmatched junction bases: 10. There are 15 residues in the CDR3. The CDR3 nucleotides read TGTGCCAGCAAACCGACGACGACAGGGGCCTACGAGCAGTACTTC. It is translated as CASKPTTTGAYEQYF.